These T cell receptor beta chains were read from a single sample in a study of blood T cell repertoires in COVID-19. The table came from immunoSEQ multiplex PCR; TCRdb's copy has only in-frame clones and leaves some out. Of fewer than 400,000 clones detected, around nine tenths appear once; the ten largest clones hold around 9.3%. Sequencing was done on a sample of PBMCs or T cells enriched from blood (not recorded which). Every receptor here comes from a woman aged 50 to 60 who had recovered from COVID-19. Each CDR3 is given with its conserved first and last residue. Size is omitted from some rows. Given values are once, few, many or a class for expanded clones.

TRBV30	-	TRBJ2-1	CAWSVHLAGNNEQFF
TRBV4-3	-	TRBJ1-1	CASSQDWSQGAGVEAFF
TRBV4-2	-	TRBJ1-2	CASSQDPGDGYGYTF
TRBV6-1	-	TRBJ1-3	CASSGTVGSGGNTIYF
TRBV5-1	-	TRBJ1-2	CASSLWSGQGSGGYTF
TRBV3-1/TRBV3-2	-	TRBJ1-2	CASSDGTAPYGYTF
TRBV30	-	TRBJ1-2	CAWSVNRGRGYTF
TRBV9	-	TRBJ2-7	CASSVGQTGYEQYF
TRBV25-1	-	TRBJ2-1	CASIPSGGAYEQFF
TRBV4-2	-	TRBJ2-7	CASSQGGQGTFGGQYF
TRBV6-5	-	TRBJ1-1	CASSYRGSRAEAFF
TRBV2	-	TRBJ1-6	CASKMTETYNSPLHF
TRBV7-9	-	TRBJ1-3	CASSRVSPQKGNTIYF
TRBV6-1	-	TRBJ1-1	CASSERGGSEAFF
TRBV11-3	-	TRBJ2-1	CASSQGGIHNEQFF
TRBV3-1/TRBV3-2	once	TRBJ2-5	CASSHIQGALKGGEAQYF
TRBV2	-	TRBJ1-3	CASSEGLTGDRSGNTIYF
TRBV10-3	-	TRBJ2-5	CAISVGASKETQYF
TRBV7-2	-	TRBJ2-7	CASSLVQGAREQYF
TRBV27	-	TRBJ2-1	CASSSPRPLATSYNEQFF
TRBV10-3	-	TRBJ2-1	CAIREAQAGMNNEQFF
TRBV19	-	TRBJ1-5	CATREKGLMFSNQPQHF
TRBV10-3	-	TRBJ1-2	CAISEPGYGYTF
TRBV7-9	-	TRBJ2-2	CASGVAGNTGELFF
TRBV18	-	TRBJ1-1	CASSAGVNTEAFF
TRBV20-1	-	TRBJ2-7	CSARNSYEQYF
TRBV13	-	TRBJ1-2	CASSYGISYGYTF